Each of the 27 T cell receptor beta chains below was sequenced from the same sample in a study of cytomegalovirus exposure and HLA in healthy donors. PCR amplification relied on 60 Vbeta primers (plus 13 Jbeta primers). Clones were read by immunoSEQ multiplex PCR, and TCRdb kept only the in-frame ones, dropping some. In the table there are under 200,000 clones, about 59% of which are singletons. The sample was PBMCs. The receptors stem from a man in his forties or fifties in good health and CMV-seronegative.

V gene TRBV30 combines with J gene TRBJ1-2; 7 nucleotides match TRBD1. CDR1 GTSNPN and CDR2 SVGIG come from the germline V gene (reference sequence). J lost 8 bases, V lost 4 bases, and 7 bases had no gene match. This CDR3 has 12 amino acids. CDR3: CAWINRGLGYTF. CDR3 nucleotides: TGTGCCTGGATAAACAGGGGATTAGGCTACACCTTC.

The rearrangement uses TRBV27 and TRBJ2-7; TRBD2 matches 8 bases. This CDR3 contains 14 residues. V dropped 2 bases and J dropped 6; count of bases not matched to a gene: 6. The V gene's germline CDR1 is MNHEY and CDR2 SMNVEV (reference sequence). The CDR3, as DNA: TGTGCCAGCAGTTTAGGAGCTAGCGGGTTCGAGCAGTACTTC. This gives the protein CASSLGASGFEQYF.

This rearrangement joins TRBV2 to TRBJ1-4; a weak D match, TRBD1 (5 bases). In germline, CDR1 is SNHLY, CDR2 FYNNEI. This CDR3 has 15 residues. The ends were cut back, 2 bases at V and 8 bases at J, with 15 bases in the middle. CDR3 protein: CASSERGRGREKLFF. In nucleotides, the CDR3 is TGTGCCAGCAGTGAACGAGGGAGGGGAAGGGAAAAACTGTTTTTT.

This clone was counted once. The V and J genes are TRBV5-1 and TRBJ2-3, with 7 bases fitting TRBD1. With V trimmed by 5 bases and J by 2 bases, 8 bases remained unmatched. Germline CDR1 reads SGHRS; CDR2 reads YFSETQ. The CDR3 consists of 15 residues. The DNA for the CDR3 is TGCGCCAGCAGAACAGGGGATGGATTCACAGATACGCAGTATTTT. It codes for CASRTGDGFTDTQYF.

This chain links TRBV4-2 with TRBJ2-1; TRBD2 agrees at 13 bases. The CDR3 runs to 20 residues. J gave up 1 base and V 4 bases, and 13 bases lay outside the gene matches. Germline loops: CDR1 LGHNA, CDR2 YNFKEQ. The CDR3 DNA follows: TGTGCCAGCAGCCCCCGAGGGACTAGCGGGATAGTTGGGTCCTACAATGAGCAGTTCTTC. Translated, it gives CASSPRGTSGIVGSYNEQFF.

CDR3 loop: CASNPGGSGNTIYF. CDR3 DNA: TGTGCCAGCAACCCGGGGGGCTCTGGAAACACCATATATTTT. The genes are TRBV6-5 and TRBJ1-3; a possible D gene is TRBD1 (5 bases). The V gene's germline CDR1 is MNHEY and CDR2 SVGAGI. V was shortened by 7 bases and J by 0 bases, with 10 bases between the two germline ends. The CDR3 contains 14 residues.

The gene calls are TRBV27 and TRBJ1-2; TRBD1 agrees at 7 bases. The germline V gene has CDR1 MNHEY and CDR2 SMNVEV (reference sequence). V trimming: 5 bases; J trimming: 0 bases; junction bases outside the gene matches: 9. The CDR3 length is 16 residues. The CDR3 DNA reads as TGTGCCAGCAGTCCCCGACAGGGACGAGCTAACTATGGCTACACCTTC. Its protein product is CASSPRQGRANYGYTF.

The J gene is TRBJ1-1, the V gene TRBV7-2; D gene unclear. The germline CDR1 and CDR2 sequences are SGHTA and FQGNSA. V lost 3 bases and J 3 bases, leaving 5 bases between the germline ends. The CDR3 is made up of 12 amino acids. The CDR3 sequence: CASSFLYTEAFF. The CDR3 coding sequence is TGTGCCAGCAGCTTTCTTTACACTGAAGCTTTCTTT.

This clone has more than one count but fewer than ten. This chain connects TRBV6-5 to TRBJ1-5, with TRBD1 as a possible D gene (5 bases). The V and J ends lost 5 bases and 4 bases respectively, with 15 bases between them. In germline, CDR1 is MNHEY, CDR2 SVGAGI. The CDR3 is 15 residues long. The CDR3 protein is CASSLLPNRNQPQHF. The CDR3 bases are TGTGCCAGCAGTCTACTACCAAACAGGAATCAGCCCCAGCATTTT.

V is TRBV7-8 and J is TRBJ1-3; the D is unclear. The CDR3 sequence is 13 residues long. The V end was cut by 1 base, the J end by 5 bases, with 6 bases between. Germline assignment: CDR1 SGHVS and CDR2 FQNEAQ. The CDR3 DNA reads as TGTGCCAGCAGCTTAGGGAGCAGAAACACCATATATTTT. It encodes CASSLGSRNTIYF.

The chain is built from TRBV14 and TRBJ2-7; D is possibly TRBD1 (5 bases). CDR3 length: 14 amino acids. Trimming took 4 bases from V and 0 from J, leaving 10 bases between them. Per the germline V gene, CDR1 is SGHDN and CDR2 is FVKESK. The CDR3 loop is CASSPGIRSYEQYF. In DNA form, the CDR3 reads TGTGCCAGCAGCCCAGGGATCCGCTCCTACGAGCAGTACTTC.

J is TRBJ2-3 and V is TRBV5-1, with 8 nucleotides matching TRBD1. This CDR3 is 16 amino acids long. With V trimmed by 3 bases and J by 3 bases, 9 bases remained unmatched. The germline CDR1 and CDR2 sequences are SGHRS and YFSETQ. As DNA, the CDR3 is TGCGCCAGCAGCTCCGATCCGGGACAGGTAACAGATACGCAGTATTTT. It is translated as CASSSDPGQVTDTQYF.

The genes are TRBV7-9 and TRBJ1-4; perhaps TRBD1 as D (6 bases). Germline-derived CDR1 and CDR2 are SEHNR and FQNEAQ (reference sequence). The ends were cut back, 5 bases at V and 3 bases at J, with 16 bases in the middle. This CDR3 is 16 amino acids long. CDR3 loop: CASSLLGQSANEKLFF. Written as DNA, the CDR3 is TGTGCCAGCAGCCTCCTTGGACAGTCAGCTAATGAAAAACTGTTTTTT.

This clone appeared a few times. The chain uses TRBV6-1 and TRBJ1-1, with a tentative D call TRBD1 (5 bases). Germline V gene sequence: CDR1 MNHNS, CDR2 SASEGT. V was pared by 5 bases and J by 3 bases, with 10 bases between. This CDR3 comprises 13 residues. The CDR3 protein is CASSPQGYTEAFF. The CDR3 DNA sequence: TGTGCCAGCAGTCCGCAGGGTTACACTGAAGCTTTCTTT.

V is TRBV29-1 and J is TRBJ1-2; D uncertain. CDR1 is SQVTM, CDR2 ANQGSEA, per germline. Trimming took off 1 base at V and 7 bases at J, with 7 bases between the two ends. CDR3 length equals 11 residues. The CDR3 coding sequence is TGCAGCGTTGAAGGAGCTTTTGGCTACACCTTC. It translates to CSVEGAFGYTF. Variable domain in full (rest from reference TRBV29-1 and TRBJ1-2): SAVISQKPSRDICQRGTSLTIQCQVDSQVTMMFWYRQQPGQSLTLIATANQGSEATYESGFVIDKFPISRPNLTFSTLTVSNMSPEDSSIYLCSVEGAFGYTFGSGTRLTVV.

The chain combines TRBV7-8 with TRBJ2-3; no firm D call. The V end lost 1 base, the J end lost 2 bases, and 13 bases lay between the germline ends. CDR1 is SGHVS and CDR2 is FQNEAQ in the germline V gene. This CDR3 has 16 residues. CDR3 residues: CASSLVSIQDTDTQYF. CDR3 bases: TGTGCCAGCAGCTTAGTTAGCATACAAGACACAGATACGCAGTATTTT.

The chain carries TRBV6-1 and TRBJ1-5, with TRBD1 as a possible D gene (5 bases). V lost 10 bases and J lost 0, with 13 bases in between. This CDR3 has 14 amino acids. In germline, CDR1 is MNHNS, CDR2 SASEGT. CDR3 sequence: CATRGSYSNQPQHF. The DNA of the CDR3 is TGTGCCACTCGGGGGTCTTATAGCAATCAGCCCCAGCATTTT.

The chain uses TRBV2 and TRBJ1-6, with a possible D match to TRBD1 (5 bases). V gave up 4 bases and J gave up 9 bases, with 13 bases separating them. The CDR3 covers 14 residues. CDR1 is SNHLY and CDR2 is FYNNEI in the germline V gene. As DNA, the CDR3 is TGTGCCAGCAGTGCAGGGCAGGGCGGTTCACCCCTCCACTTT. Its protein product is CASSAGQGGSPLHF.

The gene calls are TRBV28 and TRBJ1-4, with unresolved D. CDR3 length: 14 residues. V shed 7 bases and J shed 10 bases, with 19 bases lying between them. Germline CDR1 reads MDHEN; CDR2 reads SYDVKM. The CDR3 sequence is CASTEAGERVKLFF. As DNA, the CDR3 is TGTGCCAGCACCGAGGCGGGCGAGCGTGTAAAACTGTTTTTT.

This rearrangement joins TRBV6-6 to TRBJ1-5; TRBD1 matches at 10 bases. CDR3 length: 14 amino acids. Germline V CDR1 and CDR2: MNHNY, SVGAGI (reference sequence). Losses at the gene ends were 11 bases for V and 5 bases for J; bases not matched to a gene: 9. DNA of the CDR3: TGTGCCGCGAGGGACAGGGGATCTCATCAGCCCCAGCATTTT. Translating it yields CAARDRGSHQPQHF.

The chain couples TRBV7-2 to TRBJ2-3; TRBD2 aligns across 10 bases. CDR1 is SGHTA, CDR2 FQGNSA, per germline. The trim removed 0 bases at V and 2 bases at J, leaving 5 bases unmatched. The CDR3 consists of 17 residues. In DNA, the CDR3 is TGTGCCAGCAGCTTAGCTGCAGCGGGAGGGCCCACAGATACGCAGTATTTT. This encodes CASSLAAAGGPTDTQYF.

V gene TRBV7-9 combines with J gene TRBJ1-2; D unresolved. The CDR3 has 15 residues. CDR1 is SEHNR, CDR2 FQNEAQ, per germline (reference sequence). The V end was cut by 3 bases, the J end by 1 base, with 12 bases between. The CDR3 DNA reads TGTGCCAGCAGCTTTACGGGTTACGGTAACTATGGCTACACCTTC. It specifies CASSFTGYGNYGYTF.

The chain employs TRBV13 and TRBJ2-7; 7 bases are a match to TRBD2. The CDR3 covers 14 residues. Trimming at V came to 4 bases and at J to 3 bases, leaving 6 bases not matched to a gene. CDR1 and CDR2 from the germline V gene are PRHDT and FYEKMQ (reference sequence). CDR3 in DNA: TGTGCCAGCAGCTCAGGCAGCGGGGACTACGAGCAGTACTTC. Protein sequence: CASSSGSGDYEQYF.

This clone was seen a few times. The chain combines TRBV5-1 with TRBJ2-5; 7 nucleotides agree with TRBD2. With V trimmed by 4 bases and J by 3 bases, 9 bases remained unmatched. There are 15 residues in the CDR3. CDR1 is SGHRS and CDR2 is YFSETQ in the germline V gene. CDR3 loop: CASSPRGEAEETQYF. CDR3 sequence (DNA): TGCGCCAGCAGCCCTCGGGGGGAGGCGGAAGAGACCCAGTACTTC.

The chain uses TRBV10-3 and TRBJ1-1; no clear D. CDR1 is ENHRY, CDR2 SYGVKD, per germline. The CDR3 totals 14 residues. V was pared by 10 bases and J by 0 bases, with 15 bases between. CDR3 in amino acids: CATQGGALNTEAFF. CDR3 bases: TGTGCCACCCAAGGCGGCGCTTTGAACACTGAAGCTTTCTTT.

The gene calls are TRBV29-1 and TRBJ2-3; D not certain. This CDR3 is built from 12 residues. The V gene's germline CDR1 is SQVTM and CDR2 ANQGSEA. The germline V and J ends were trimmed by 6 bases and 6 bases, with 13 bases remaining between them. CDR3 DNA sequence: TGCAGCGTCGTCCCCCTGCAGGATACGCAGTATTTT. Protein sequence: CSVVPLQDTQYF.

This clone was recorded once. Here the CDR3 DNA reads TGTGCCAGCAGCTTAGGCTACAGGGGGCTGGTAGCTTTCTTT. Amino acid sequence: CASSLGYRGLVAFF. The rearrangement uses TRBV11-2 and TRBJ1-1; TRBD1 matches 9 bases. This CDR3 is 14 amino acids long. The junction had 7 bases not matched to a gene; V was cut back by 1 base and J by 10 bases. In germline, CDR1 is SGHAT, CDR2 FQNNGV.